This TCR beta chain was identified during a study of shared clonotypes between healthy human individuals. Method: immunoSEQ multiplex PCR; TCRdb's copy keeps in-frame clones and lacks some. The sample consists of some 2,500,000 clones, over 85% of them appearing once. The CDR3 has 13 residues. Germline V gene sequence: CDR1 ENHRY, CDR2 SYGVKD. The J segment lost 5 bases and the V segment lost 6 bases, leaving 4 bases of the junction unmatched. This TCR was recovered from a man aged 18 to 29 in good health. Some clones in this sample may be carry-over from other donors' samples. The specimen was naive CD4+ T cells from PBMCs. Subset reported: CD45RA+ positively selected. The chain recombines TRBV10-3 with TRBJ2-5, with 9 bases identical to TRBD2. CDR3 sequence (DNA): TGTGCCATCAGCCGGGGACTAGCTGAGACCCAGTACTTC. It codes for CAISRGLAETQYF.